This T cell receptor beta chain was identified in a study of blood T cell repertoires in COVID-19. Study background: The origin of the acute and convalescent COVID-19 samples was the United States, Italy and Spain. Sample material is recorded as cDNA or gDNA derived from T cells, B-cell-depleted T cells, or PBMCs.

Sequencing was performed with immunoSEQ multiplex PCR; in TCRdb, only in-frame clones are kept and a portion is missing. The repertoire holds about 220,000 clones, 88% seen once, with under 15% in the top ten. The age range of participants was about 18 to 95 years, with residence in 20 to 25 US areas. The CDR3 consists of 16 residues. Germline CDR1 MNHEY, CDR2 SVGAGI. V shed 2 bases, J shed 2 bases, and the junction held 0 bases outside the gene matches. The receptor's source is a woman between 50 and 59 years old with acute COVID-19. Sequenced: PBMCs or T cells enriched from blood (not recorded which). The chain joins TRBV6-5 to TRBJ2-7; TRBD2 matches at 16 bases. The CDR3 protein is CASSYGTSGRAYEQYF. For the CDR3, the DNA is TGTGCCAGCAGTTACGGGACTAGCGGGAGGGCCTACGAGCAGTACTTC.